This T cell receptor (beta chain) originates from a study of blood T cells in healthy people across ages. In regard to this clonotype: At one end the junction does not follow the germline gene, possibly because of a read error.

Together with a sample-barcoded 5' primer, a J-beta primer mix was included in a second PCR lasting about 7 to 11 cycles. MiXCR, run by TCRdb on the 5' RACE reads, gives a single entry per CDR3 protein. The sample lists some 1.4 million distinct CDR3 sequences, roughly 40% occurring once. The CDR3 spans 14 residues. Germline assignment: CDR1 LGHDT and CDR2 YNNKEL (reference sequence). The donors, healthy Caucasians from Russia, were aged 6 to 90. The material sequenced was blood. This chain connects TRBV3-1 to TRBJ2-3; maybe TRBD1 (5 bases). The clonotype originates from a woman aged 18-30 years in good health. In nucleotides, the CDR3 is TGTGCTAGCAGCCAAGACCAGGGTGCAGATACGCAGTATTTT. Amino acid sequence: CASSQDQGADTQYF.